This entry describes one T cell receptor (beta chain). This sample was included in a study of blood T cell repertoires in COVID-19. At the level of the study: Acute and convalescent COVID-19 samples came from the United States, Italy and Spain. In each case, the material was cDNA or gDNA derived from T cells, B-cell-depleted T cells, or PBMCs.

How the authors handled the data: Amplification of reference gene primers provided the estimated nucleated cell counts. The repertoire was sequenced with immunoSEQ multiplex PCR; TCRdb's copy has only in-frame clones and lacks some. V and J calls and clone size are copied from that table; D and trimming were computed from the DNA. The sample lists 200,000 to 250,000 clones; more than 70% were seen once. Trimming removed 5 bases from V and 4 bases from J, with 14 bases in between. The germline gives CDR1 LGHDT, CDR2 YNNKEL (reference sequence). The CDR3 is 14 residues long. Sample: peripheral blood. The rearrangement joins TRBV3-1 (or the pseudogene TRBV3-2) to TRBJ1-1; TRBD1 is a possible D gene (5 bases). The clonotype originates from a woman of 80 years or more with acute or convalescent COVID-19. This CDR3 is CASSWLGRGTEAFF. The CDR3 nucleotides are TGTGCCAGCAGCTGGTTGGGGAGGGGCACTGAAGCTTTCTTT.